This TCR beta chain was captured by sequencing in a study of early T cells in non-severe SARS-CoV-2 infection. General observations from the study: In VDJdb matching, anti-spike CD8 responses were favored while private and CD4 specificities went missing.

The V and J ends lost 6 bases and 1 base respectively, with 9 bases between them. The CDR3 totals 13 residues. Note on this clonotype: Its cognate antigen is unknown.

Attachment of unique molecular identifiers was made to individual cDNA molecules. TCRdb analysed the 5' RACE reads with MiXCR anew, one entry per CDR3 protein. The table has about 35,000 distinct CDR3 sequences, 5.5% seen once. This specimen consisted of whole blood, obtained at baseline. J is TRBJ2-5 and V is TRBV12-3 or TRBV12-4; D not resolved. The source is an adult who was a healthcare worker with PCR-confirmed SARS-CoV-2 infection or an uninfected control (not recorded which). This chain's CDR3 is CASSKGPQETQYF. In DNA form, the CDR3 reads TGTGCCAGCAGCAAAGGACCCCAAGAGACCCAGTACTTC.